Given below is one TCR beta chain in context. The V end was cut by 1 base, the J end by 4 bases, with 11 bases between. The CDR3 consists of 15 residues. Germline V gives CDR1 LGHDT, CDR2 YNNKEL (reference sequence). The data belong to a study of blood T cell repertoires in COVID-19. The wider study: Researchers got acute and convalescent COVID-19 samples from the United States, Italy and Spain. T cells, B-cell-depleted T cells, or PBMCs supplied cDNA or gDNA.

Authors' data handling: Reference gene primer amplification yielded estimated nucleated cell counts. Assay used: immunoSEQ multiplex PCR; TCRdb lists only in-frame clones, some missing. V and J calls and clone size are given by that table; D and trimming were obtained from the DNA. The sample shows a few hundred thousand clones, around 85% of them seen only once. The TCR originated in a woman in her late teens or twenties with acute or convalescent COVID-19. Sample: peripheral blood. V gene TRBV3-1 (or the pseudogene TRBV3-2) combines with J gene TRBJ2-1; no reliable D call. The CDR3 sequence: CASSQGSVSYNEQFF. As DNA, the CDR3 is TGTGCCAGCAGCCAAGGTTCCGTCAGTTACAATGAGCAGTTCTTC.